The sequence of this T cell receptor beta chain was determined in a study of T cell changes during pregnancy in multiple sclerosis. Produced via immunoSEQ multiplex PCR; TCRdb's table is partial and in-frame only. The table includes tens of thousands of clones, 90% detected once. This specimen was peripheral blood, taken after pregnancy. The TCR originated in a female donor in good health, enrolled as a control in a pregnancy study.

The CDR3 DNA reads as TGTGCCACCACCACCCTGGGCGGGAGGGCGGCCGGGGAGCTGTTTTTT. Translated: CATTTLGGRAAGELFF. The chain recombines TRBV15 with TRBJ2-2; 9 bases agree with TRBD2. This CDR3 spans 16 amino acids. Germline CDR1 and CDR2: LNHNV and YYDKDF (reference sequence). Losses at the gene ends were 7 bases for V and 6 bases for J; bases not matched to a gene: 12.